Included here is one TCR beta chain sequence, with context. Antigen specificity is unknown. The data belong to a study of OX40 agonist ivuxolimab in advanced cancers. Across the whole study: Patients in dose escalation had liver, melanoma, kidney or head and neck cancers.

This CDR3 region has 13 residues. Germline CDR1 is MNHNY and CDR2 is SVGAGI (reference sequence). V gave up 5 bases and J gave up 2 bases, with 10 bases separating them. Overall study findings and caveats: Low normalized T-cell clonal expansion was additionally recorded for some nonresponders. In the 0.1 to 3.0 mg/kg range, CD4+ and CD8+ blood T cells had expanded clonally by week 6. Patients who responded partially at 0.1-3.0 mg/kg showed clonal expansion ranking among the lowest.

Sequencing was performed with immunoSEQ multiplex PCR; in TCRdb, only in-frame clones are kept and a portion is missing. The sample has roughly 57,000 clones, more than 65% seen once; the top ten hold 2.4%. The chain joins TRBV6-6 to TRBJ2-7; possibly TRBD1 or TRBD2 for D (5 bases each). The TCR comes from an adult with an advanced solid tumor such as melanoma, head and neck, liver or kidney cancer. Sample: CD4+ or CD8+ T cells sorted from blood, taken in a trial of the OX40 agonist ivuxolimab. The CDR3 DNA is TGTGCCAGCAGTCCGGGACCTGCCTACGAGCAGTACTTC. Amino acids: CASSPGPAYEQYF.